Presented here are 22 T cell receptor beta chains from one specimen sequenced in a study of regulatory T cells in long-lasting Graves disease. Time point specified: newly diagnosed GD, antithyroid drugs for less than 3 months. Following extraction of RNA from PBMCs, that RNA was used to make the TCR library. Building the TCR beta libraries relied on iRepertoire HTBI primers, and CDR3 regions underwent Arm-PCR. TCRdb reprocessed the multiplex PCR reads with MiXCR, giving one entry per CDR3 protein. The sample holds about 450,000 distinct CDR3 sequences, 14% seen once. The data were also submitted as part of a second study, on T cells in Graves' hyperthyroidism and ophthalmopathy.

Sequenced material: peripheral blood mononuclear cells (PBMCs), taken at new diagnosis, from a patient treated with antithyroid drugs. These receptors were collected from a woman aged 45-59 years with Graves disease.

In its sample, this clonotype was seen many times. The chain uses TRBV6-1 and TRBJ1-5; D perhaps matches TRBD1 (6 bases). With 6 bases removed from V and 0 bases from J, the gap between germline ends came to 12 bases. The CDR3 is made up of 15 amino acids. Germline V gives CDR1 MNHNS, CDR2 SASEGT. CDR3 residues: CASSPTGDSNQPQHF. CDR3 in DNA: TGTGCCAGCAGCCCGACAGGAGATAGCAATCAGCCCCAGCATTTT.

Details on this clonotype: This may arise from a read error, as a much more abundant clone is one base away. The rearrangement joins TRBV20-1 to TRBJ2-2; 10 bases match TRBD1. CDR3 size: 15 residues. Germline V CDR1 and CDR2: DFQATT, SNEGSKA (reference sequence). This CDR3 reads CSARDQTGGTGGLFF. The CDR3 nucleotides are TGCAGTGCTAGAGATCAGACAGGGGGCACCGGGGGGCTGTTTTTT.

This clonotype showed up many times. The chain carries TRBV30 and TRBJ2-2; the D gene is possibly TRBD2 (5 bases). V was trimmed by 1 base and J by 0 bases, leaving 12 bases between them. The CDR3 length is 16 residues. The germline gives CDR1 GTSNPN, CDR2 SVGIG (reference sequence). This chain's CDR3 is CAWSAGVLANTGELFF. The CDR3 coding sequence is TGTGCCTGGAGTGCCGGGGTCCTAGCGAACACCGGGGAGCTGTTTTTT.

This clonotype was recorded at least ten times. The chain combines TRBV6-1 with TRBJ2-7; TRBD2 might be the D (6 bases). V lost 7 bases and J 2 bases, leaving 18 bases between the germline ends. This CDR3 is 15 amino acids long. Per the germline V gene, CDR1 is MNHNS and CDR2 is SASEGT. The CDR3 here is CASTPVGLHAYEQYF. DNA for the CDR3: TGTGCCAGCACCCCCGTGGGACTTCACGCCTACGAGCAGTACTTC.

Comment on this clonotype: This may be a read error: a much more frequent sequence differs by one nucleotide. The chain uses TRBV11-3 and TRBJ2-4; tentative D call: TRBD2 (5 bases). This CDR3 is built from 16 residues. V lost 5 bases and J lost 0, with 14 bases in between. CDR1 and CDR2 from the germline V gene are SGHNT and YENEEA. The DNA of the CDR3 is TGTGCCAGCAGCCTGGGGAGCGGCAGAGCCAAAAACATTCAGTACTTC. It translates to CASSLGSGRAKNIQYF.

This clonotype was recorded many times. The gene calls are TRBV6-1 and TRBJ1-1; 7 bases fit TRBD1. Germline-derived CDR1 and CDR2 are MNHNS and SASEGT. V lost 6 bases and J lost 5; bases outside the gene matches: 12. This CDR3 is built from 15 residues. The CDR3 protein is CASSNDPRGITEAFF. DNA of the CDR3: TGTGCCAGCAGCAACGATCCCAGGGGGATAACTGAAGCTTTCTTT.

In its sample, this clonotype was seen many times. The rearrangement uses TRBV24-1 and TRBJ2-7; D unclear. The V end was cut by 3 bases, the J end by 3 bases, with 11 bases between. Germline loops: CDR1 KGHDR, CDR2 SFDVKD. CDR3 length: 14 amino acids. The chain's CDR3 is CATSDKDKFYEQYF. In DNA, the CDR3 is TGTGCCACCAGTGATAAAGACAAGTTCTACGAGCAGTACTTC.

The V call is TRBV9, the J call TRBJ1-1; a possible D gene is TRBD1 (5 bases). Germline V CDR1 and CDR2: SGDLS, YYNGEE. This CDR3 has 14 residues. V was cut by 1 base and J by 6 bases, with 13 bases left in between. Written as DNA, the CDR3 is TGTGCCAGCAGCGTAAGTCTCAAGGGGCCTGAAGCTTTCTTT. Amino acids: CASSVSLKGPEAFF.

Many counts were recorded for this clonotype. This chain uses TRBV28 with TRBJ2-1; 9 positions match TRBD1. The germline CDR1 and CDR2 sequences are MDHEN and SYDVKM. Trimming cost V 5 bases and J 3 bases; bases outside gene matches: 5. The CDR3 loop spans 15 amino acids. The CDR3 nucleotides read TGTGCCAGCAGTACGCCGGGACAGGGCTACAATGAGCAGTTCTTC. Residues: CASSTPGQGYNEQFF.

A remark on this clonotype: This may be a read error, as it is one base from a much larger clone. The V and J genes are TRBV28 and TRBJ1-2; perhaps TRBD1 as D (6 bases). This CDR3 spans 13 amino acids. Per the germline V gene, CDR1 is MDHEN and CDR2 is SYDVKM. CDR3 nucleotides: TGTGCCAACAGTATGGGGGCGGACTATGGCTACACCTTC. Amino acids: CANSMGADYGYTF.

This clonotype was seen many times. This chain uses TRBV18 with TRBJ1-4, with D uncertain. The CDR3 is made up of 16 amino acids. The ends were cut back, 3 bases at V and 4 bases at J, with 15 bases in the middle. CDR1 KGHSH and CDR2 LQKENI come from the germline V gene. CDR3 protein: CASSPNGPTHNEKLFF. DNA of the CDR3: TGTGCCAGCTCACCCAATGGACCGACACATAATGAAAAACTGTTTTTT. The full variable domain, completed using reference TRBV18 and TRBJ1-4, is NAGVMQNPRHLVRRRGQEARLRCSPMKGHSHVYWYRQLPEEGLKFMVYLQKENIIDESGMPKERFSAEFPKEGPSILRIQQVVRGDSAAYFCASSPNGPTHNEKLFFGSGTQLSVL.

The rearrangement joins TRBV4-1 to TRBJ1-4; the D gene is possibly TRBD1 (6 bases). The germline V and J ends were trimmed by 2 bases and 3 bases, with 13 bases remaining between them. Germline values: CDR1 MGHRA, CDR2 YSYEKL. The length of the CDR3 is 16 residues. This chain's CDR3 is CASSQHGRQANEKLFF. CDR3 sequence (DNA): TGCGCCAGCAGCCAACATGGGAGACAGGCTAATGAAAAACTGTTTTTT.

This clonotype appeared many times. This chain links TRBV28 with TRBJ1-4; unclear D gene. This CDR3 region has 13 residues. Germline CDR1 MDHEN, CDR2 SYDVKM. Trimming took 5 bases from V and 11 from J, leaving 15 bases between them. The CDR3 bases are TGTGCCAGCAGTCCCCTGACCCCTCTGAAACTGTTTTTT. Protein product: CASSPLTPLKLFF.

The gene calls are TRBV10-3 and TRBJ2-1, with TRBD2 identical over 13 bases. J was trimmed by 6 bases and V by 6 bases; bases with no gene match: 5. The CDR3 is made up of 15 amino acids. Germline V gene lookup returns CDR1 ENHRY and CDR2 SYGVKD. CDR3 loop: CAISQWTSGGNEQFF. The CDR3 DNA reads as TGTGCCATCAGCCAATGGACTAGCGGGGGCAATGAGCAGTTCTTC.

This clonotype was recorded a few times. The CDR3 DNA follows: TGTGCCATCAGTGCCCAGGGACAGCTGAACACTGAAGCTTTCTTT. This sequence encodes CAISAQGQLNTEAFF. The chain couples TRBV10-3 to TRBJ1-1; the match to TRBD1 covers 7 bases. This CDR3 region has 15 residues. Germline values: CDR1 ENHRY, CDR2 SYGVKD. With V trimmed by 4 bases and J by 0 bases, 5 bases remained unmatched.

This clonotype has ten or more counts. This rearrangement joins TRBV20-1 to TRBJ2-7; maybe TRBD2 (6 bases). The length of the CDR3 is 14 residues. Per the germline V gene, CDR1 is DFQATT and CDR2 is SNEGSKA (reference sequence). V lost 3 bases and J lost 2, with 14 bases in between. For the CDR3, the DNA is TGCAGTGCTAGGGACTATCCAAATACCTACGAGCAGTACTTC. Translated, it gives CSARDYPNTYEQYF.

This chain uses TRBV20-1 with TRBJ2-7; D might be TRBD1 (6 bases). This CDR3 contains 11 residues. Germline V gene lookup returns CDR1 DFQATT and CDR2 SNEGSKA (reference sequence). V was pared by 5 bases and J by 4 bases, with 9 bases between. The CDR3 coding sequence is TGCAGTGCTTATCAGGGGTACGAGCAGTACTTC. Its translation: CSAYQGYEQYF.

This clonotype was detected ten times or more. The V and J genes are TRBV7-8 and TRBJ2-3; tentatively, D is TRBD1 or TRBD2 (5 bases each). CDR1 is SGHVS, CDR2 FQNEAQ, per germline. CDR3 length equals 17 residues. Trimming removed 5 bases at V and 2 bases at J, with 20 bases between. In nucleotides, the CDR3 is TGTGCCAGCAGCAAACAGGACTCCTACTCTTTCACAGATACGCAGTATTTT. Translation: CASSKQDSYSFTDTQYF.

This clonotype was seen repeatedly, ten times or more. The rearrangement uses TRBV7-2 and TRBJ2-1; 7 bases match TRBD1. Germline assignment: CDR1 SGHTA and CDR2 FQGNSA. This CDR3 comprises 14 residues. With 2 bases clipped from V and 3 bases from J, the junction kept 1 base outside the gene matches. CDR3 nucleotide sequence: TGTGCCAGCAGCTTATCAGGGGGCTACAATGAGCAGTTCTTC. Its protein is CASSLSGGYNEQFF.

In regard to this clonotype: This probably arose from a read error, given a far larger clone one base away. This sequence joins TRBV11-2 and TRBJ2-5, with TRBD1 matching over 8 bases. CDR3 length: 17 residues. V shed 1 base, J shed 11 bases, and the junction held 18 bases outside the gene matches. Germline V gene data show CDR1 as SGHAT and CDR2 as FQNNGV. The CDR3, as DNA: TGTGCCAGCAGCTTAGTTCACGGACAGGGTAGTTACAATGAGCAGTACTTC. Its translation is CASSLVHGQGSYNEQYF.

This clonotype was counted many times. The rearrangement links TRBV9 to TRBJ2-2, with 9 positions matching TRBD1. Trimming at V came to 1 base and at J to 6 bases, leaving 1 base not matched to a gene. Germline lookup yields CDR1 SGDLS and CDR2 YYNGEE. CDR3 length: 14 residues. CDR3 sequence: CASSVTGGSGELFF. DNA of the CDR3: TGTGCCAGCAGCGTAACAGGGGGCTCCGGGGAGCTGTTTTTT.

The CDR3 DNA follows: TGTGCCGGCTACAGACAAGGCATGCATGAAAAACTGTTTTTT. Its protein product is CAGYRQGMHEKLFF. This sequence joins TRBV2 and TRBJ1-4; no clear D gene. Deletions cut 11 bases from V and 6 bases from J, with 19 bases between. Germline CDR1 and CDR2: SNHLY and FYNNEI. The CDR3 length is 14 residues.